The present T cell receptor (beta chain) was sequenced within a study of T cell repertoires in ileal Crohn's disease. Study at large: The M6 sample came from neoterminal ileum during colonoscopy after surgery. Findings and caveats of the study: Postoperative endoscopy occurred within one year, median around 7.5 months. Mucosal expansions were suggested to be mainly CD8 T cells.

The table came from immunoSEQ multiplex PCR; TCRdb's copy has only in-frame clones and leaves some out. The sample shows hundreds of clones, 85% to 95% of them seen only once. The V end lost 5 bases, the J end lost 5 bases, and 10 bases lay between the germline ends. The CDR3 sequence is 13 residues long. CDR1 and CDR2 from the germline V gene are MNHNS and SASEGT. Time point in this sample: neoterminal ileum biopsy at postoperative endoscopy, about 6 months after surgery. Of note for this clone: What it binds is not known.

The chain recombines TRBV6-1 with TRBJ2-1, with D maybe TRBD1 (5 bases). This sequence originates from an adult with Crohn's disease. The sequenced sample consisted of ileal tissue. The CDR3 DNA follows: TGTGCCAGCAGTTTGACAGAAAACAATGAGCAGTTCTTC. Protein: CASSLTENNEQFF.